This entry is about one T cell receptor beta chain. Its antigen remains unidentified. Germline V gene lookup returns CDR1 KGHSH and CDR2 LQKENI. The CDR3 length is 15 residues. V dropped 2 bases and J dropped 2 bases, with 12 bases sitting between them. The assay was immunoSEQ multiplex PCR, and TCRdb's table has in-frame clones only and misses some. The sample has 70,000 or so clones, about 91% seen once. This sample was included in a study of T cell responses to AZD1222 COVID-19 vaccine. Whole-study findings and limits: When two AZD1222 doses had been given, Spike-specific TCR breadth and depth rose. After the peak T cell response, and only then, were repertoires sampled. Females made up more of the donors, who were largely white British, and clonal diversity may have come out too low. Baseline seropositives among AZD1222 recipients totaled only 5 to 7.

The rearrangement links TRBV18 to TRBJ1-2, with D possibly being TRBD1 (5 bases). The sequenced sample was peripheral blood, obtained on day 0 of AZD1222 vaccination. This receptor was identified in an adult in good health. The CDR3 coding sequence is TGTGCCAGCTCACCAATGGGGCATCGGAACTATGGCTACACCTTC. It translates to CASSPMGHRNYGYTF.